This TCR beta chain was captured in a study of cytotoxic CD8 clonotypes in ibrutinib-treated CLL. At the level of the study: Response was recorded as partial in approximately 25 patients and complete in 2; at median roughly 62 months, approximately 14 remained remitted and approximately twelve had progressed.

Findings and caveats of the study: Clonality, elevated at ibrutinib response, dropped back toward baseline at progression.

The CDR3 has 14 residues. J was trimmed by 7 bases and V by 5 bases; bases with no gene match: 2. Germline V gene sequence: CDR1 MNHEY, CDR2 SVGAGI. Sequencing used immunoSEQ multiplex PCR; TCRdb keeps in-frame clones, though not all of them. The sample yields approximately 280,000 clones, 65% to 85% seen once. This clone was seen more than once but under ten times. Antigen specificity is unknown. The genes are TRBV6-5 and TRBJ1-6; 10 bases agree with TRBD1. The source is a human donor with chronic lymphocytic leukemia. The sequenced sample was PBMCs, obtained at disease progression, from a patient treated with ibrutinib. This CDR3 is CASSDRGRNSPLHF. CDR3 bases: TGTGCCAGCAGTGACAGGGGGCGAAATTCACCCCTCCACTTT.